The 21 T cell receptor beta chains below come from one sample, sequenced in a study of cytomegalovirus exposure and HLA in healthy donors. The data were produced by immunoSEQ multiplex PCR, yet TCRdb's version contains in-frame clones alone and is incomplete. Of about 120,000 clones in the sample, 75% to 90% were seen once. The sequenced sample consisted of PBMCs. Receptors originate from a man aged 18 to 30 in good health and CMV-seropositive.

This clone was picked up a small number of times. The rearrangement joins TRBV29-1 to TRBJ2-7; TRBD1 matches 7 bases. CDR3 length equals 11 residues. The ends lost 7 bases at V and 3 bases at J; junction bases unmatched: 3. CDR1 is SQVTM, CDR2 ANQGSEA, per germline. The CDR3 bases are TGCAGCGGTGGACAGGACTACGAGCAGTACTTC. Amino acids: CSGGQDYEQYF.

The genes are TRBV12-5 and TRBJ1-2; D remains ambiguous. This CDR3 has 12 residues. The V end was cut by 3 bases, the J end by 8 bases, with 10 bases between. Germline V gives CDR1 LGHNT, CDR2 FRNRAP. CDR3 region: CASGFSPEGYTF. CDR3 in DNA: TGTGCTAGTGGTTTTAGCCCTGAGGGCTACACCTTC.

In this sample, this clone turned up once. The chain combines TRBV6-5 with TRBJ2-5; TRBD1 matches 8 bases. Germline V gene data show CDR1 as MNHEY and CDR2 as SVGAGI. CDR3 length equals 15 residues. V was pared by 5 bases and J by 7 bases, with 12 bases of the junction left unmatched. The CDR3 spells CASSRTGTIRGTQYF. CDR3 coding DNA: TGTGCCAGCAGTCGGACAGGGACAATCCGGGGGACCCAGTACTTC.

The CDR3 DNA sequence: TGTGCCAGCAGCTTGGGGGCCAGCGGAAACACCATATATTTT. Translating it yields CASSLGASGNTIYF. The chain recombines TRBV5-6 with TRBJ1-3; D is unresolved. CDR3 length: 14 residues. With 0 bases removed from V and 4 bases from J, the gap between germline ends came to 8 bases. Germline V CDR1 and CDR2: SGHDT, YYEEEE.

The gene calls are TRBV4-3 and TRBJ1-6, with unresolved D. The V gene's germline CDR1 is LGHNA and CDR2 YSLEER. V dropped 6 bases and J dropped 9 bases, with 15 bases sitting between them. The CDR3 loop spans 14 amino acids. The CDR3 protein is CASSLGQDLSPLHF. The DNA for the CDR3 is TGCGCCAGCAGTCTGGGCCAAGACCTTTCACCCCTCCACTTT.

The V gene is TRBV20-1, the J gene TRBJ1-2; 7 positions agree with TRBD1. This CDR3 comprises 11 residues. With V trimmed by 5 bases and J by 8 bases, 5 bases remained unmatched. Looked up from germline, CDR1 is DFQATT and CDR2 is SNEGSKA (reference sequence). The CDR3 DNA is TGCAGTGCTGACAGGGTTGGGGGCTACACCTTC. Amino acids: CSADRVGGYTF.

The chain couples TRBV5-5 to TRBJ2-5, with D possibly being TRBD1 (5 bases). Germline lookup yields CDR1 SGHKS and CDR2 YYEKEE (reference sequence). This CDR3 spans 13 amino acids. The V gene lost 1 base and the J gene lost 2 bases, with 6 bases spanning the gap. This CDR3 is CASSLPGQETQYF. As DNA, the CDR3 is TGTGCCAGCAGCTTGCCAGGGCAAGAGACCCAGTACTTC.

V usage is TRBV29-1 and J usage is TRBJ2-2, with D maybe TRBD2 (5 bases). The CDR3 is made up of 15 amino acids. V lost 4 bases, J lost 3 bases, and 15 bases lay in between. Germline-derived CDR1 and CDR2 are SQVTM and ANQGSEA. CDR3 bases: TGCAGCGTTGGTGAGGGTACAGTTCACACCGGGGAGCTGTTTTTT. Residues: CSVGEGTVHTGELFF.

This chain joins TRBV7-2 and TRBJ2-1; 8 nucleotides agree with TRBD2. CDR3 size: 15 residues. The V gene end was trimmed by 5 bases and the J gene end by 4 bases; junction bases not matched to a gene: 7. Germline loops: CDR1 SGHTA, CDR2 FQGNSA. Here the CDR3 reads CASSPAGLVYNEQFF. CDR3 nucleotide sequence: TGTGCCAGCAGCCCAGCGGGACTAGTGTACAATGAGCAGTTCTTC.

The chain combines TRBV19 with TRBJ1-3, with D possibly TRBD1 on 5 matching bases. The V and J ends lost 4 bases and 1 base respectively, with 17 bases between them. The CDR3 is 17 residues long. Per the germline V gene, CDR1 is LNHDA and CDR2 is SQIVND (reference sequence). CDR3 in DNA: TGTGCCAGTAGTACAGGGCTCCCGGGAGGATCTGGAAACACCATATATTTT. It is translated as CASSTGLPGGSGNTIYF.

The chain recombines TRBV18 with TRBJ2-5, with TRBD1 matching 7 bases. The V segment lost 4 bases and the J segment 4 bases; nucleotides outside the gene matches: 3. The CDR3 loop spans 13 amino acids. CDR1 is KGHSH, CDR2 LQKENI, per germline. The CDR3 sequence is CASSLDRAETQYF. The CDR3 bases are TGTGCCAGCTCACTAGACAGGGCAGAGACCCAGTACTTC.

The chain recombines TRBV10-2 with TRBJ1-6, with TRBD1 identical over 7 bases. Unmatched junction bases numbered 7, after V lost 1 base and J lost 4 bases. CDR1 is WSHSY and CDR2 is SAAADI in the germline V gene. The CDR3 is 17 residues long. The CDR3 protein is CASSELGQLRYNSPLHF. CDR3 coding DNA: TGCGCCAGCAGTGAGTTGGGACAGCTTAGGTATAATTCACCCCTCCACTTT.

The chain combines TRBV30 with TRBJ2-7, with TRBD1 identical over 7 bases. The CDR3 length is 16 residues. The germline gives CDR1 GTSNPN, CDR2 SVGIG (reference sequence). The V and J ends lost 2 bases and 4 bases, in that order; junction bases with no gene match: 14. As DNA, the CDR3 is TGTGCCTGGAGTCCCCATGAGGGGGACAGAGATTACGAGCAGTACTTC. It yields the protein CAWSPHEGDRDYEQYF.

The chain recombines TRBV19 with TRBJ1-2; D perhaps matches TRBD1 (5 bases). The V gene's germline CDR1 is LNHDA and CDR2 SQIVND (reference sequence). This CDR3 is built from 13 residues. The V gene lost 7 bases and the J gene lost 6 bases, with 15 bases spanning the gap. The CDR3 nucleotides are TGTGCCAGTACCACAGACAGTCTTGATGGCTACACCTTC. Protein product: CASTTDSLDGYTF.

As DNA, the CDR3 is TGTGCCAGCAGCTTAAGAGGTGCGGGGGGCACCGGGGAGCTGTTTTTT. It is translated as CASSLRGAGGTGELFF. This chain links TRBV7-8 with TRBJ2-2; TRBD2 matches 8 bases. V was pared by 2 bases and J by 4 bases, with 6 bases of the junction left unmatched. This CDR3 has 16 amino acids. Germline V gene sequence: CDR1 SGHVS, CDR2 FQNEAQ.

The CDR3 region is CASSQERFIGTAYISGNTIYF. DNA of the CDR3: TGTGCCAGCAGCCAAGAGCGCTTTATCGGGACAGCGTATATCTCTGGAAACACCATATATTTT. This chain joins TRBV4-2 and TRBJ1-3; 7 bases line up with TRBD1. CDR1 LGHNA and CDR2 YNFKEQ come from the germline V gene. With V trimmed by 0 bases and J by 0 bases, 17 bases remained unmatched. The CDR3 has 21 amino acids.

This clone was recorded only once. The CDR3, as DNA: TGTGCCAGCAGAAACAGGGAGATGAACACTGAAGCTTTCTTT. Protein: CASRNREMNTEAFF. The rearrangement links TRBV6-4 to TRBJ1-1, with TRBD1 as a possible D gene (6 bases). In germline, CDR1 is MRHNA, CDR2 SNTAGT. The CDR3 contains 14 residues. V was cut by 6 bases and J by 0 bases, with 11 bases left in between.

The rearrangement uses TRBV15 and TRBJ2-7, with D perhaps TRBD1 (6 bases). This CDR3 spans 14 amino acids. Germline V gives CDR1 LNHNV, CDR2 YYDKDF (reference sequence). V was pared by 1 base and J by 0 bases, with 7 bases between. The CDR3: CATSRGGGSYEQYF. CDR3 bases: TGTGCCACCAGCAGAGGAGGGGGCTCCTACGAGCAGTACTTC. The full variable domain, in which reference TRBV15 and TRBJ2-7 provide the parts outside the CDR3, is DAMVIQNPRYQVTQFGKPVTLSCSQTLNHNVMYWYQQKSSQAPKLLFHYYDKDFNNEADTPDNFQSRRPNTSFCFLDIRSPGLGDTAMYLCATSRGGGSYEQYFGPGTRLTVT.

The gene calls are TRBV6-6 and TRBJ1-1; maybe TRBD1 (5 bases). This CDR3 contains 14 residues. Germline V gene lookup returns CDR1 MNHNY and CDR2 SVGAGI (reference sequence). The V gene lost 2 bases and the J gene lost 3 bases, with 10 bases spanning the gap. The CDR3 DNA follows: TGTGCCAGCAGTTACGCCAGGGAATACACTGAAGCTTTCTTT. As protein: CASSYAREYTEAFF.

The chain recombines TRBV9 with TRBJ2-2; TRBD1 matches at 7 bases. Germline CDR1 reads SGDLS; CDR2 reads YYNGEE. Trimming at V came to 10 bases and at J to 0 bases, leaving 9 bases not matched to a gene. This CDR3 has 15 residues. For the CDR3, the DNA is TGTGCCTCGGAAAGAGGGGGCCCGAACACCGGGGAGCTGTTTTTT. Translated: CASERGGPNTGELFF.

The genes are TRBV2 and TRBJ2-5; D perhaps matches TRBD1 (6 bases). Germline assignment: CDR1 SNHLY and CDR2 FYNNEI. The CDR3 has 16 residues. Trimming pared 6 bases from V and 4 bases from J, leaving 21 bases between. The CDR3 here is CASSGGGPARLETQYF. The CDR3 DNA follows: TGTGCCAGCAGCGGTGGGGGCCCCGCGAGGTTAGAGACCCAGTACTTC.